This TCR beta chain was sequenced in a study of cytomegalovirus exposure and HLA in healthy donors. This clone was seen only a few times. CDR3 length: 12 residues. The germline CDR1 and CDR2 sequences are SEHNR and FQNEAQ (reference sequence). V dropped 5 bases and J dropped 6 bases, with 11 bases sitting between them. PCR used 60 Vbeta primers and 13 Jbeta primers. Authors' data handling: Later reanalysis found 80 million or so unique TCR beta chains, 10 million to 14 million of them shared. Repertoires were generated with immunoSEQ multiplex PCR, while TCRdb's copy carries only in-frame clones and drops some. The V and J calls and clone size were taken over from that table, and D and trimming were inferred from the DNA. The table records roughly 87,000 clones, 79% of them present only once.

The receptor comes from a woman between 35 and 50 years old in good health and CMV-seropositive. Specimen: PBMCs. V is TRBV7-9 and J is TRBJ2-7; D unclear. The CDR3 region is CASSTATSEQYF. CDR3 sequence (DNA): TGTGCCAGCAGCACGGCGACAAGCGAGCAGTACTTC.